A single sample gave rise to the 5 T cell receptor beta chains below, sequenced in a study of cytomegalovirus exposure and HLA in healthy donors. This PCR relied on a set of 60 Vbeta primers and 13 Jbeta primers. Here immunoSEQ multiplex PCR was the method, and the copy in TCRdb shows in-frame clones only, minus some. This table has under 100,000 clones, around 86% appearing once. Sequencing was done on a sample of PBMCs. These receptor sequences come from an older woman in good health and CMV-seropositive.

The chain employs TRBV28 and TRBJ2-7, with unresolved D. This CDR3 is built from 14 residues. V lost 3 bases, J lost 2 bases, and 11 bases lay in between. Germline V lookup: CDR1 MDHEN, CDR2 SYDVKM. The CDR3 sequence: CASSFGGSAYEQYF. The CDR3 DNA reads TGTGCCAGCAGTTTCGGCGGATCCGCCTACGAGCAGTACTTC. The full variable domain, in which reference TRBV28 and TRBJ2-7 provide the parts outside the CDR3, is DVKVTQSSRYLVKRTGEKVFLECVQDMDHENMFWYRQDPGLGLRLIYFSYDVKMKEKGDIPEGYSVSREKKERFSLILESASTNQTSMYLCASSFGGSAYEQYFGPGTRLTVT.

J is TRBJ1-1 and V is TRBV28; a weak D match, TRBD1 (5 bases). Germline lookup yields CDR1 MDHEN and CDR2 SYDVKM. The CDR3 has 16 residues. Deletions cut 5 bases from V and 1 base from J, with 17 bases between. CDR3: CASSPPSGTSNTEAFF. CDR3 DNA sequence: TGTGCCAGCAGTCCCCCCTCTGGGACTTCGAACACTGAAGCTTTCTTT.

The chain recombines TRBV5-4 with TRBJ1-3, with D tentatively TRBD1 (6 bases). With 0 bases removed from V and 3 bases from J, the gap between germline ends came to 13 bases. The germline gives CDR1 SGHNT, CDR2 YYREEE (reference sequence). This CDR3 comprises 16 residues. CDR3 residues: CASSLAGGLGGNTIYF. As DNA, the CDR3 is TGTGCCAGCAGCTTGGCCGGGGGGCTTGGTGGAAACACCATATATTTT.

The rearrangement uses TRBV9 and TRBJ1-2; no firm D call. Trimming cost V 4 bases and J 0 bases, with 13 bases left between them. Germline CDR1 and CDR2: SGDLS and YYNGEE. CDR3 length: 15 residues. The CDR3 DNA sequence: TGTGCCAGCAGCCCCCAGACACCTTCTAACTATGGCTACACCTTC. This codes for CASSPQTPSNYGYTF. The full variable domain, its missing parts supplied by reference TRBV9 and TRBJ1-2, is DSGVTQTPKHLITATGQRVTLRCSPRSGDLSVYWYQQSLDQGLQFLIQYYNGEERAKGNILERFSAQQFPDLHSELNLSSLELGDSALYFCASSPQTPSNYGYTFGSGTRLTVV.

J is TRBJ2-7 and V is TRBV5-4, with 10 bases identical to TRBD2. Germline V gene lookup returns CDR1 SGHNT and CDR2 YYREEE (reference sequence). There are 16 residues in the CDR3. V shed 3 bases, J shed 4 bases, and the junction held 10 bases outside the gene matches. CDR3 loop: CASSSFGLAEHYEQYF. The CDR3 bases are TGTGCCAGCAGCTCTTTCGGACTAGCGGAACATTACGAGCAGTACTTC.